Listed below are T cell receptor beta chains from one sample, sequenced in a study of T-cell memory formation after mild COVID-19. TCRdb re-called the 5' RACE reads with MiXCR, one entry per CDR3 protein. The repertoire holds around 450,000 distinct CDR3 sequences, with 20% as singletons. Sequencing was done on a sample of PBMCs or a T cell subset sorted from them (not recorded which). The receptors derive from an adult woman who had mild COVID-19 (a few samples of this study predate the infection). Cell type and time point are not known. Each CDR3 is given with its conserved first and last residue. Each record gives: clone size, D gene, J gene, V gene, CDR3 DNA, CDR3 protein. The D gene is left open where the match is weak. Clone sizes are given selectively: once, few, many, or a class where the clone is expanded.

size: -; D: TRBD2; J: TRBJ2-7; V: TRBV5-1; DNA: TGCGCCAGCAGTGACCTTAGCGGGATCTACTACGAGCAGTACTTC; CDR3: CASSDLSGIYYEQYF
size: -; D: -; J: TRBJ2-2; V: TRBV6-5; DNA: TGTGCCAGCAGGCGCCTAGTTGGAGGGGGCGATACCGGGGAGCTGTTTTTT; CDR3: CASRRLVGGGDTGELFF
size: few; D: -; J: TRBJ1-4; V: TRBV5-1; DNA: TGCGCCAGCAGCTTGAATCGCCAAAATGAAAAACTGTTTTTT; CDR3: CASSLNRQNEKLFF
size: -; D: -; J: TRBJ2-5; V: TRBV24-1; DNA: TGTGCCACCAGTGATTTTCCGGGCCAAGAGACCCAGTACTTC; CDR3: CATSDFPGQETQYF
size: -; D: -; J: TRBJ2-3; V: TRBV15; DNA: TGTGCCACCAGCAGTACGGCTGGGGGCACAGATACGCAGTATTTT; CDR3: CATSSTAGGTDTQYF
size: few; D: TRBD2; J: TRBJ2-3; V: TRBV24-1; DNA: TGTGCCACCAGTGAGGGACTAGCGGGAGTGACAGATACGCAGTATTTT; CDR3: CATSEGLAGVTDTQYF
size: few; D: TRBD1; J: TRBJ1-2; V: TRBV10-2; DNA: TGCGCCAGCAGTGAGATAGGAGGGGGCGGAAGTGGCGGCTACACCTTC; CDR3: CASSEIGGGGSGGYTF
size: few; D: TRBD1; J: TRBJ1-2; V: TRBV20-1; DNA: TGCAGTGTGGGCAGGGGGCATGGCTACACCTTC; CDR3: CSVGRGHGYTF
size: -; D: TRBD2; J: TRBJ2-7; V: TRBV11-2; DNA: TGTGCCAGCAGCTTAGAGCGTCCGGGACTAGCCTACGAGCAGTACTTC; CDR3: CASSLERPGLAYEQYF
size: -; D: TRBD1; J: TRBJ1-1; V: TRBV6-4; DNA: TGTGCCAGCAGAGACAGGGGAGGGGGCACTGAAGCTTTCTTT; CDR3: CASRDRGGGTEAFF
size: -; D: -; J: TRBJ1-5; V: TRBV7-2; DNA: TGTGCCAGCAGCGGGACGGCCGGCAATCAGCCCCAGCATTTT; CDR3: CASSGTAGNQPQHF
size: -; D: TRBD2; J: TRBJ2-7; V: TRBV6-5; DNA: TGTGCCAGCAGTTTTAGCGGGGGGGAATCCTACGAGCAGTACTTC; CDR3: CASSFSGGESYEQYF
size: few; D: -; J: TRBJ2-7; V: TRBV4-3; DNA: TGCGCCAGCAGCCAAGAGGTCGCGACGTACGGACGCTACGAGCAGTACTTC; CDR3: CASSQEVATYGRYEQYF
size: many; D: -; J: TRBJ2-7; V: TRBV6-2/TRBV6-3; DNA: TGTGCCAGCAGTTATGGGCAGAACTACGAGCAGTACTTC; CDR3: CASSYGQNYEQYF
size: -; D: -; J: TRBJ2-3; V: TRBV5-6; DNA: TGTGCCAGCAGCTGGGGTATATCGATATTTGGTGCAACAGATACGCAGTATTTT; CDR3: CASSWGISIFGATDTQYF
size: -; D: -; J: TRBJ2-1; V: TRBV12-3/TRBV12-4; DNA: TGTGCCAGCAGTTTAGGGACCATAAATGAGCAGTTCTTC; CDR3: CASSLGTINEQFF
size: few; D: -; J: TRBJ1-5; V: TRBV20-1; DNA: TGCAGTGCTAGAGCTTCAGGGGCCCCGCGCCAGCCCCAGCATTTT; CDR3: CSARASGAPRQPQHF
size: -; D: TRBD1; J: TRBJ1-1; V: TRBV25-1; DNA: TGTGCCAGCAGTGATACAGGGGGGCCCCAGGGGACTGAAGCTTTCTTT; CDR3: CASSDTGGPQGTEAFF
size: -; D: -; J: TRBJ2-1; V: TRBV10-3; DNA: TGTGCCATCAGTGGGCGAGGGGGGTCAGGTGGACAGTTCTTC; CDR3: CAISGRGGSGGQFF
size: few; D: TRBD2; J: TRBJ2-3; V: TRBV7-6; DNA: TGTGCCAGCAGCTCCGAAGGCCTAGCGGGGAGAGATACGCAGTATTTT; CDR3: CASSSEGLAGRDTQYF
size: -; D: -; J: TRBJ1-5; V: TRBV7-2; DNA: TGTGCCACACGTGATGGTAGTGCGGATCAGCCCCAGCATTTT; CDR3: CATRDGSADQPQHF
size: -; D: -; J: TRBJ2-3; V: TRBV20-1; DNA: TGCAGTGCTAGACAATCTACGGTGAGCACAGATACGCAGTATTTT; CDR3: CSARQSTVSTDTQYF
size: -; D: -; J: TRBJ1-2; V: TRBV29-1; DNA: TGCAGCGCTTTTACCCTTCAATACAGGGCTGGCTATGGCTACACCTTC; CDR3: CSAFTLQYRAGYGYTF
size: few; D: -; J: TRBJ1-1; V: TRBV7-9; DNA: TGTGCCAGCAGCACCACCCTCAGGGGAACTGAAGCTTTCTTT; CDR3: CASSTTLRGTEAFF
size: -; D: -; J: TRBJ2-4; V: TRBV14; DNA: TGTGCCAGCAGCCAAGGACTCGCGGACATTCAGTACTTC; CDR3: CASSQGLADIQYF
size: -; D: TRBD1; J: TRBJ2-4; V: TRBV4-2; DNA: TGTGCCAGCAGCCGGGCGAGGACAGGGTTGGACATTCAGTACTTC; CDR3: CASSRARTGLDIQYF
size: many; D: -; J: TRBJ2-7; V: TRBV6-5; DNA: TGTGCCAGCAGTTTCGCCAACTCGGATCGTTTACCCTACGAGCAGTACTTC; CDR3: CASSFANSDRLPYEQYF
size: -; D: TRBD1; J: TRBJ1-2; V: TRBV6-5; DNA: TGTGCCAGCAGCAACAGGGGCTGGTATGGCTACACCTTC; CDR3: CASSNRGWYGYTF
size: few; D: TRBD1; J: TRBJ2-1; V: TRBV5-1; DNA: TGCGCCAGCAGCATCCGGGACAGGGTGAATGAGCAGTTCTTC; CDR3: CASSIRDRVNEQFF
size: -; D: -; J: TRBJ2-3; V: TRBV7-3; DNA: TGTGCCAGCAGCTTACCGGAATTTTCTATGGATACGCAGTATTTT; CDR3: CASSLPEFSMDTQYF
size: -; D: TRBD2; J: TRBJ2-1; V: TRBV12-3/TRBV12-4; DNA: TGTGCCAGCAGTTTGGGACTAGCGGGATACGGTGAGCAGTTCTTC; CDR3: CASSLGLAGYGEQFF
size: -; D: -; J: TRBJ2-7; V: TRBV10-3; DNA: TGTGCCATCAGTGAGACCGGATGGTCTAGCTACGAGCAGTACTTC; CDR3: CAISETGWSSYEQYF
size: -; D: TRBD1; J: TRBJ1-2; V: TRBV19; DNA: TGTGCCAGTACCAGGGGGGGAGTCTATGGCTACACCTTC; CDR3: CASTRGGVYGYTF
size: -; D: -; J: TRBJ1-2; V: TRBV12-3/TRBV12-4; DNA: TGTGCCAGCACCGGCGGACAAAACTATGGCTACACCTTC; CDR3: CASTGGQNYGYTF
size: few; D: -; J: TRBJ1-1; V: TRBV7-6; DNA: TGTGCCAGCAGCTTAGCCCCGTTGAACACTGAAGCTTTCTTT; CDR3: CASSLAPLNTEAFF
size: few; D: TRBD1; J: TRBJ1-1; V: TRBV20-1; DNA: TGCAGTGCCGGACAGGGGGGGAACACTGAAGCTTTCTTT; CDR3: CSAGQGGNTEAFF
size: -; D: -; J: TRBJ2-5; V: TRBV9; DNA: TGTGCCAGCAGCCCAGGGATACTGCCGGAGACCCAGTACTTC; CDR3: CASSPGILPETQYF
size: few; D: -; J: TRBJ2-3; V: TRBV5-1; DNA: TGCGCCAGCAGCTTGGAACCCTATAGCACAGATACGCAGTATTTT; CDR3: CASSLEPYSTDTQYF
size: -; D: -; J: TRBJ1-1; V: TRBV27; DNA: TGTGCCAGCAGTTTACGGCTAGGGGGAGTCGGTGAAGCTTTCTTT; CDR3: CASSLRLGGVGEAFF
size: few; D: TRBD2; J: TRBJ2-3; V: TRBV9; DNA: TGTGCCAGCTCAGCGGGACCCGTGCGGGATACGCAGTATTTT; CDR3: CASSAGPVRDTQYF
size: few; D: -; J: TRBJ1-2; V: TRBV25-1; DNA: TGTGCCAGCAGTGAAGCCCGTGGCTATGGCTACACCTTC; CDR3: CASSEARGYGYTF
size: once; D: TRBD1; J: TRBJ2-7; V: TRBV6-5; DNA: TGTGCCTCCGGGACAGGGGGCTCCTACGAGCAGTACTTC; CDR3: CASGTGGSYEQYF
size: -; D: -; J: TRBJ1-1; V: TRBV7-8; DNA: TGTGCCAGCAGCTCAACCTACCCCGGGCCTAACACTGAAGCTTTCTTT; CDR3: CASSSTYPGPNTEAFF
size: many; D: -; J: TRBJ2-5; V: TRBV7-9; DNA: TGTGCCAGCAGCCCAAGAGGTTCGTATAGGCTGCAAGAGACCCAGTACTTC; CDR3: CASSPRGSYRLQETQYF